These 22 T cell receptor beta chains share one sample of origin, sequenced in a study of cytomegalovirus exposure and HLA in healthy donors. The PCR ran on 60 Vbeta and 13 Jbeta primers. Produced via immunoSEQ multiplex PCR; TCRdb's table is partial and in-frame only. The sample consists of under 200,000 clones, roughly four fifths of them appearing once. The sample was PBMCs. These receptors all come from a woman in her late teens or twenties in good health and CMV-seronegative.

J is TRBJ2-7 and V is TRBV2; D uncertain. Trimming shortened V by 4 bases and J by 0 bases, and 7 bases separated the two germline ends. The CDR3 contains 13 residues. Germline values: CDR1 SNHLY, CDR2 FYNNEI. For the CDR3, the DNA is TGTGCCAGCAGTGGACACTCCTCCTACGAGCAGTACTTC. Translated: CASSGHSSYEQYF. Full variable domain (missing parts from reference TRBV2 and TRBJ2-7): EPEVTQTPSHQVTQMGQEVILRCVPISNHLYFYWYRQILGQKVEFLVSFYNNEISEKSEIFDDQFSVERPDGSNFTLKIRSTKLEDSAMYFCASSGHSSYEQYFGPGTRLTVT.

The V gene is TRBV27, the J gene TRBJ2-5, with D perhaps matching TRBD2 (7 bases). Germline values: CDR1 MNHEY, CDR2 SMNVEV (reference sequence). V shed 1 base and J shed 5 bases, with 23 bases lying between them. The CDR3 runs to 18 residues. This CDR3 is CASSLLGSGEGGWETQYF. The CDR3 DNA follows: TGTGCCAGCAGTTTATTGGGATCAGGGGAGGGGGGTTGGGAGACCCAGTACTTC.

The chain joins TRBV9 to TRBJ2-3, with a possible D match to TRBD2 (6 bases). Germline V gene lookup returns CDR1 SGDLS and CDR2 YYNGEE. The CDR3 extends over 13 amino acids. Trimming shortened V by 4 bases and J by 1 base, and 7 bases separated the two germline ends. For the CDR3, the DNA is TGTGCCAGCAGCTGGGGGGGCACAGATACGCAGTATTTT. This encodes CASSWGGTDTQYF.

The rearrangement uses TRBV28 and TRBJ1-5; TRBD1 is a possible D gene (5 bases). This CDR3 contains 15 residues. CDR1 is MDHEN, CDR2 SYDVKM, per germline. The V end was cut by 5 bases, the J end by 0 bases, with 11 bases between. The CDR3 DNA reads as TGTGCCAGCAGTACAGGAGACTTTAGCAATCAGCCCCAGCATTTT. It encodes CASSTGDFSNQPQHF.

The V call is TRBV11-2, the J call TRBJ2-7; D is undetermined. V lost 1 base to trimming and J lost 12 bases, with 16 bases between them. Germline V gene data show CDR1 as SGHAT and CDR2 as FQNNGV. This CDR3 has 13 amino acids. The CDR3 spells CASSLVASGRGYF. Written as DNA, the CDR3 is TGTGCCAGCAGCTTAGTTGCATCCGGTAGAGGGTACTTC.

This sequence joins TRBV18 and TRBJ1-1, with D unclear. CDR1 and CDR2 (germline): KGHSH, LQKENI. Trimming pared 0 bases from V and 5 bases from J, leaving 13 bases between. The CDR3 consists of 15 residues. For the CDR3, the DNA is TGTGCCAGCTCACCACCGGGTATGGGAGGGACTGAAGCTTTCTTT. It specifies CASSPPGMGGTEAFF.

The V gene is TRBV2, the J gene TRBJ2-5; D ambiguous. The CDR3 consists of 10 residues. Looked up from germline, CDR1 is SNHLY and CDR2 is FYNNEI. V lost 2 bases and J lost 14, with 9 bases in between. The CDR3 bases are TGTGCCAGCAGTGAAATGACTTTATACTTC. Translated: CASSEMTLYF.

The V gene is TRBV19, the J gene TRBJ2-7, with 8 bases matching TRBD2. CDR3 length: 14 residues. Germline V lookup: CDR1 LNHDA, CDR2 SQIVND (reference sequence). Germline trimming cut 8 bases from V and 2 bases from J; bases unmatched to any gene: 8. The CDR3: CASSLTSVTYEQYF. For the CDR3, the DNA is TGTGCCAGTTCCTTGACTAGCGTGACCTACGAGCAGTACTTC.

The chain employs TRBV7-6 and TRBJ2-3; TRBD2 agrees at 11 bases. The germline V gene encodes CDR1 SGHVS and CDR2 FNYEAQ. V lost 4 bases, J lost 1 base, and 19 bases stayed unmatched. CDR3 size: 21 residues. The CDR3 reads CASSSRDGLTPGLAGTDTQYF. The CDR3 DNA reads as TGTGCCAGCAGCTCCCGGGACGGGCTAACGCCGGGACTAGCGGGCACAGATACGCAGTATTTT.

This chain joins TRBV5-5 and TRBJ1-4; D is ambiguous. CDR1 is SGHKS, CDR2 YYEKEE, per germline (reference sequence). Deletions cut 1 base from V and 8 bases from J, with 9 bases between. The length of the CDR3 is 13 residues. The CDR3 DNA follows: TGTGCCAGCAGCTTGCCGGGATTAGAAAAACTGTTTTTT. It codes for CASSLPGLEKLFF.

The chain couples TRBV5-5 to TRBJ2-5; D unclear. CDR1 is SGHKS and CDR2 is YYEKEE in the germline V gene (reference sequence). The CDR3 has 11 amino acids. V shed 4 bases and J shed 5 bases, with 6 bases lying between them. CDR3 protein: CASSPRETQYF. The CDR3, as DNA: TGTGCCAGCAGCCCGAGGGAGACCCAGTACTTC. The full variable domain, rest sourced from reference TRBV5-5 and TRBJ2-5, is DAGVTQSPTHLIKTRGQQVTLRCSPISGHKSVSWYQQVLGQGPQFIFQYYEKEERGRGNFPDRFSARQFPNYSSELNVNALLLGDSALYLCASSPRETQYFGPGTRLLVL.

The chain carries TRBV7-9 and TRBJ1-1; D may be TRBD1 (6 bases). Between the trimmed V and J ends, which lost 7 bases and 0 bases, there was a span of 12 bases. The CDR3 totals 14 residues. Germline-derived CDR1 and CDR2 are SEHNR and FQNEAQ (reference sequence). CDR3 region: CASTLDSLNTEAFF. As DNA, the CDR3 is TGTGCCAGCACCCTGGACAGTCTGAACACTGAAGCTTTCTTT.

The chain links TRBV27 to TRBJ1-2, with TRBD1 identical over 11 bases. Trimming took 3 bases from V and 7 from J; bases not matched to a gene: 16. Germline values: CDR1 MNHEY, CDR2 SMNVEV (reference sequence). The CDR3 loop spans 18 amino acids. In nucleotides, the CDR3 is TGTGCCAGCAGTTTTTCCGGGACAGGGGGTCTTAGGACGGTTGGCTACACCTTC. It is translated as CASSFSGTGGLRTVGYTF.

The chain carries TRBV6-6 and TRBJ2-7, with TRBD2 as a possible D gene (5 bases). V lost 0 bases and J 5 bases, leaving 11 bases between the germline ends. Germline V CDR1 and CDR2: MNHNY, SVGAGI (reference sequence). The CDR3 sequence is 14 residues long. The CDR3 DNA sequence: TGTGCCAGCAGTTACTCTCTAGGGCGGGACGAGCAGTACTTC. Residues: CASSYSLGRDEQYF.

V and J are TRBV28 and TRBJ2-7; a possible D gene is TRBD1 (6 bases). Trimming removed 6 bases at V and 2 bases at J, with 17 bases between. This CDR3 is built from 15 residues. CDR1 is MDHEN, CDR2 SYDVKM, per germline. The CDR3 DNA follows: TGTGCCAGCAGGAATCGACAGCAGGGGACCTACGAGCAGTACTTC. Amino acid sequence: CASRNRQQGTYEQYF.

V and J are TRBV4-1 and TRBJ2-5, with 7 bases fitting TRBD1. The germline CDR1 and CDR2 sequences are MGHRA and YSYEKL. J lost 3 bases, V lost 1 base, and 11 bases had no gene match. This CDR3 region has 17 residues. The CDR3 sequence: CASSQVGAGGFEETQYF. Written as DNA, the CDR3 is TGCGCCAGCAGCCAAGTAGGGGCAGGGGGTTTCGAAGAGACCCAGTACTTC.

This chain connects TRBV27 to TRBJ1-5, with TRBD1 matching 7 bases. V lost 2 bases, J lost 5 bases, and 0 bases stayed unmatched. Germline loops: CDR1 MNHEY, CDR2 SMNVEV (reference sequence). The CDR3 is 13 residues long. In DNA, the CDR3 is TGTGCCAGCAGTTTACAGGGGGATCAGCCCCAGCATTTT. Its translation: CASSLQGDQPQHF.

The chain combines TRBV15 with TRBJ1-1; D perhaps matches TRBD1 (5 bases). Trimming left V 4 bases short and J 2 bases short, with 11 bases between. The CDR3 extends over 14 amino acids. Germline CDR1 LNHNV, CDR2 YYDKDF (reference sequence). This CDR3 reads CATSTKTANTEAFF. CDR3 in DNA: TGTGCCACCAGCACCAAGACAGCTAACACTGAAGCTTTCTTT.

This clone was counted between two and nine times. J is TRBJ2-7 and V is TRBV4-2, with D uncertain. Germline CDR1 LGHNA, CDR2 YNFKEQ. V lost 1 base to trimming and J lost 2 bases, with 6 bases between them. The CDR3 contains 13 residues. In DNA form, the CDR3 reads TGTGCCAGCAGCCAAGGCGGAGCCTACGAGCAGTACTTC. As protein: CASSQGGAYEQYF.

The V call is TRBV5-4, the J call TRBJ2-3; D not certain. CDR3 length: 16 amino acids. Trimming removed 0 bases at V and 3 bases at J, with 14 bases between. The germline gives CDR1 SGHNT, CDR2 YYREEE (reference sequence). The CDR3 nucleotides read TGTGCCAGCAGCTTGGGTGCAGGCGCTGGGACAGATACGCAGTATTTT. Its protein is CASSLGAGAGTDTQYF.

The gene calls are TRBV5-1 and TRBJ2-3, with TRBD1 identical over 11 bases. J lost 6 bases, V lost 3 bases, and 3 bases had no gene match. The germline CDR1 and CDR2 sequences are SGHRS and YFSETQ. The CDR3 is 14 residues long. The CDR3 nucleotides are TGCGCCAGCAGCTCGGGACAGGGGGTCGATACGCAGTATTTT. It yields the protein CASSSGQGVDTQYF.

This clone was recorded a few times. This chain links TRBV6-1 with TRBJ1-5; 10 bases agree with TRBD1. Looked up from germline, CDR1 is MNHNS and CDR2 is SASEGT. The CDR3 covers 14 residues. The CDR3 region has the DNA TGTGCGGCCGATCGTGTCTTTGGACAGGGGGACTCGCATTTT. Translation gives CAADRVFGQGDSHF.